The 15 T cell receptor beta chains presented below share a single source sample, sequenced in a study of blood T cell repertoires in COVID-19. Using immunoSEQ multiplex PCR, the repertoire was profiled, and TCRdb retains in-frame clones only, with some absent. Among 350,000 or so clones listed, 88% were seen once. Material: peripheral blood. These receptor sequences come from a woman in her twenties or thirties with COVID-19, enrolled during active disease.

V gene TRBV9 combines with J gene TRBJ2-1; the D is unclear. The V gene lost 0 bases and the J gene lost 10 bases, with 14 bases spanning the gap. The CDR3 extends over 14 amino acids. Looked up from germline, CDR1 is SGDLS and CDR2 is YYNGEE. The CDR3 DNA is TGTGCCAGCAGCGTAGTGTTGAGAGGTGGGGAGCAGTTCTTC. It translates to CASSVVLRGGEQFF.

This clone was observed a single time. The genes are TRBV18 and TRBJ1-3; D might be TRBD1 (6 bases). The CDR3 covers 13 residues. CDR1 is KGHSH, CDR2 LQKENI, per germline. Trimming left V 5 bases short and J 2 bases short, with 7 bases between. The CDR3 DNA reads TGTGCCAGCTCAACAGGGACTGGAAACACCATATATTTT. Translated, it gives CASSTGTGNTIYF.

The chain combines TRBV19 with TRBJ2-1; 14 nucleotides agree with TRBD2. V dropped 3 bases and J dropped 5; count of bases not matched to a gene: 3. CDR3 size: 16 residues. CDR1 LNHDA and CDR2 SQIVND come from the germline V gene (reference sequence). CDR3 loop: CASSMGTSGGNNEQFF. The DNA for the CDR3 is TGTGCCAGTAGTATGGGGACTAGCGGGGGTAACAATGAGCAGTTCTTC.

The chain has TRBV4-1 and TRBJ2-3, with D possibly TRBD2 on 5 matching bases. The V end lost 1 base, the J end lost 4 bases, and 6 bases lay between the germline ends. Germline assignment: CDR1 MGHRA and CDR2 YSYEKL. This CDR3 has 13 residues. CDR3 protein: CASSQAAADTQYF. Written as DNA, the CDR3 is TGCGCCAGCAGCCAAGCAGCGGCAGATACGCAGTATTTT.

The genes are TRBV5-5 and TRBJ2-2, with D possibly TRBD2 on 5 matching bases. The CDR3 consists of 14 residues. V dropped 1 base and J dropped 6 bases, with 10 bases sitting between them. CDR1 is SGHKS, CDR2 YYEKEE, per germline (reference sequence). The CDR3 nucleotides read TGTGCCAGCAGCTTGAGAAGAGGGCCCGGGGAGCTGTTTTTT. This codes for CASSLRRGPGELFF.

The rearrangement joins TRBV6-6 to TRBJ2-3, with D possibly matching TRBD1 (5 bases). Germline V gene data show CDR1 as MNHNY and CDR2 as SVGAGI (reference sequence). The CDR3 has 15 residues. The V end lost 5 bases, the J end lost 3 bases, and 15 bases lay between the germline ends. The CDR3 spells CASSDRRGITDTQYF. CDR3 sequence (DNA): TGTGCCAGCAGTGACAGAAGGGGAATTACAGATACGCAGTATTTT.

The genes are TRBV7-2 and TRBJ2-2; 7 bases are shared with TRBD1. The trim removed 4 bases at V and 2 bases at J, leaving 7 bases unmatched. The germline V gene encodes CDR1 SGHTA and CDR2 FQGNSA. CDR3 size: 16 residues. The CDR3 DNA sequence: TGTGCCAGCAGCTCGTCGGACAGGCGAAACACCGGGGAGCTGTTTTTT. Translation gives CASSSSDRRNTGELFF. The whole variable domain, filled in from reference TRBV7-2 and TRBJ2-2, reads GAGVSQSPSNKVTEKGKDVELRCDPISGHTALYWYRQSLGQGLEFLIYFQGNSAPDKSGLPSDRFSAERTGGSVSTLTIQRTQQEDSAVYLCASSSSDRRNTGELFFGEGSRLTVL.

This clone was detected once. The chain links TRBV4-2 to TRBJ2-4, with a weak D call TRBD2 (7 bases). The V end lost 6 bases, the J end lost 8 bases, and 26 bases lay between the germline ends. There are 17 residues in the CDR3. Germline CDR1 and CDR2: LGHNA and YNFKEQ. The CDR3 reads CASRGRLAKGGFDIQYF. CDR3 sequence (DNA): TGTGCCAGCAGAGGAAGACTAGCTAAGGGGGGGTTTGACATTCAGTACTTC.

This clone appeared a single time. The genes are TRBV6-5 and TRBJ1-5; 9 nucleotides align to TRBD1. V lost 0 bases and J lost 9; bases outside the gene matches: 6. Germline CDR1 is MNHEY and CDR2 is SVGAGI. The CDR3 has 15 residues. Written as DNA, the CDR3 is TGTGCCAGCAGTTACTCGATGACAGGGGGTTCGCCCCAGCATTTT. Translated, it gives CASSYSMTGGSPQHF.

V and J are TRBV6-5 and TRBJ1-1, with 9 bases matching TRBD1. Unmatched junction bases numbered 11, after V lost 4 bases and J lost 11 bases. Germline CDR1 and CDR2: MNHEY and SVGAGI. The CDR3 spans 14 residues. The CDR3 coding sequence is TGTGCCAGCAGTTTTGCGGACAGGGGAGGTCGGGCTTTCTTT. Its protein is CASSFADRGGRAFF.

This clone was observed a single time. The J gene is TRBJ2-5, the V gene TRBV7-9; 11 nucleotides align to TRBD1. V shed 5 bases, J shed 2 bases, and the junction held 4 bases outside the gene matches. Germline V lookup: CDR1 SEHNR, CDR2 FQNEAQ (reference sequence). The CDR3 length is 15 residues. In nucleotides, the CDR3 is TGTGCCAGCAGCCCATGGGACAGGGGGCAAGAGACCCAGTACTTC. It specifies CASSPWDRGQETQYF.

About this clone itself: Other nucleotide sequences from this sample produce the same CDR3. Here the CDR3 reads CASSSQVGDTQYF. CDR3 DNA sequence: TGTGCCAGCAGCTCCCAAGTGGGCGATACGCAGTATTTT. This chain uses TRBV7-2 with TRBJ2-3, with D unclear. The CDR3 has 13 amino acids. Trimming shortened V by 4 bases and J by 6 bases, and 11 bases separated the two germline ends. Germline values: CDR1 SGHTA, CDR2 FQGNSA. The full variable domain, with the rest looked up from reference TRBV7-2 and TRBJ2-3, is GAGVSQSPSNKVTEKGKDVELRCDPISGHTALYWYRQSLGQGLEFLIYFQGNSAPDKSGLPSDRFSAERTGGSVSTLTIQRTQQEDSAVYLCASSSQVGDTQYFGPGTRLTVL.

V is TRBV12-3 or TRBV12-4 and J is TRBJ1-1; 8 nucleotides line up with TRBD1. CDR3 length: 13 residues. J gave up 7 bases and V 6 bases, and 7 bases lay outside the gene matches. CDR3 loop: CASSRQGIGEAFF. The CDR3 DNA is TGTGCCAGCAGCCGACAGGGGATCGGTGAAGCTTTCTTT.

The chain carries TRBV7-9 and TRBJ1-2; TRBD1 aligns across 7 bases. Germline V gene sequence: CDR1 SEHNR, CDR2 FQNEAQ (reference sequence). The CDR3 runs to 15 residues. V trimming: 5 bases; J trimming: 1 base; junction bases outside the gene matches: 7. CDR3: CASSPMDRFNYGYTF. Written as DNA, the CDR3 is TGTGCCAGCAGCCCAATGGACAGGTTTAACTATGGCTACACCTTC.

V is TRBV27 and J is TRBJ1-5, with TRBD1 matching 9 bases. Looked up from germline, CDR1 is MNHEY and CDR2 is SMNVEV (reference sequence). The CDR3 loop spans 16 amino acids. V trimming: 5 bases; J trimming: 5 bases; junction bases outside the gene matches: 10. CDR3 residues: CASSPGQGPEYQPQHF. Written as DNA, the CDR3 is TGTGCCAGCAGTCCGGGACAGGGACCGGAGTATCAGCCCCAGCATTTT.